This is a list of T cell receptor beta chains from one sample in a study of T-cell reconstitution after alpha-beta-depleted transplantation in children. In TCRdb, the PCR reads were re-called with MiXCR into one record per CDR3 protein. The sample shows roughly 490,000 distinct CDR3 sequences, about an eighth of them seen only once. Sample: PBMCs, mostly from graft donor cells, taken 180 days after TCRalphabeta/CD19-depleted stem cell transplant. Receptors originate from a female patient between 2 and 15 years old who had a stem cell transplant for aplastic anemia, so the T cells may come from the graft donor. Both conserved end residues are part of each CDR3.

TRBJ2-3,TRBV25-1,CASRLADTQYF
TRBJ2-1,TRBV5-1,CASTSTGVIYNEQFF
TRBJ1-6,TRBV18,CASRLQGAASPLHF
TRBJ2-2,TRBV12-3/TRBV12-4,CASNNRATVSGGELFF
TRBJ2-5,TRBV24-1,CATSGAGARGAQYF
TRBJ2-2,TRBV9,CASSTSGNTGELFF
TRBJ2-2,TRBV29-1,CSAWRGQEGQLFF
TRBJ2-7,TRBV28,CASSSRGLAVLRYEQYF
TRBJ1-1,TRBV7-2,CASSLGTGGTTEAFF
TRBJ2-1,TRBV6-1,CASSRGLARPYNEQFF
TRBJ2-3,TRBV24-1,CATSDFSPADTQYF
TRBJ1-5,TRBV12-3/TRBV12-4,CASSRGTGVQPQHF
TRBJ1-1,TRBV5-1,CASSPEVRGNTEAFF
TRBJ1-2,TRBV11-2,CASSSRRQGAHGYTF
TRBJ1-4,TRBV7-2,CASSLDRGKAYEKLFF
TRBJ1-1,TRBV3-1,CASSQSRNTEAFF
TRBJ1-5,TRBV20-1,CSARTLRDSNQPQHF
TRBJ2-2,TRBV29-1,CSARMGTGELFF
TRBJ2-2,TRBV27,CASSFTGPGELFF
TRBJ2-5,TRBV28,CASSTRRRQETQYF
TRBJ2-1,TRBV24-1,CATSDSGLAGDDEQFF
TRBJ1-1,TRBV20-1,CSARDPGATEAFF
TRBJ2-1,TRBV29-1,CSVYKTSGAYNEQFF
TRBJ2-2,TRBV10-3,CAIKGDSANTGELFF
TRBJ2-1,TRBV29-1,CSVDEAINEQFF
TRBJ1-1,TRBV7-2,CASSLYRGEKAFF
TRBJ2-1,TRBV7-9,CASSLVQQALWGEQFF
TRBJ2-1,TRBV12-3/TRBV12-4,CASSLGRGNEQFF
TRBJ2-3,TRBV4-3,CASSQEQMGLAGKYGGQYF
TRBJ2-3,TRBV6-1,CASSRPLAGTDTQYF
TRBJ1-4,TRBV12-3/TRBV12-4,CASSLGGVRNEKLFF